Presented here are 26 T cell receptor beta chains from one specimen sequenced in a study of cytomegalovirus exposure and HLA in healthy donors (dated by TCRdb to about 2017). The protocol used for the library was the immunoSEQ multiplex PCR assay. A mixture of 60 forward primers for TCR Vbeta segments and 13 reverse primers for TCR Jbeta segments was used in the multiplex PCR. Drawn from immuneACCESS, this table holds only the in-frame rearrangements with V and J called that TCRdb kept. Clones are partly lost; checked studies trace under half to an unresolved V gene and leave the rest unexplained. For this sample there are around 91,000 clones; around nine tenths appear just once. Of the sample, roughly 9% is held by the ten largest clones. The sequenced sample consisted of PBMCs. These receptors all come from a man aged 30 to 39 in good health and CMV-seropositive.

In DNA form, the CDR3 reads TGTGCCAGCAGCCAGAACGGGGGGAGCAATCAGCCCCAGCATTTT. Translating it yields CASSQNGGSNQPQHF. This chain joins TRBV14 and TRBJ1-5; perhaps TRBD1 as D (5 bases). The CDR3 spans 15 residues. Trimming left V 3 bases short and J 1 base short, with 10 bases between. In germline, CDR1 is SGHDN, CDR2 FVKESK. Full variable domain (outside the CDR3, taken from reference TRBV14 and TRBJ1-5): EAGVTQFPSHSVIEKGQTVTLRCDPISGHDNLYWYRRVMGKEIKFLLHFVKESKQDESGMPNNRFLAERTGGTYSTLKVQPAELEDSGVYFCASSQNGGSNQPQHFGDGTRLSIL.

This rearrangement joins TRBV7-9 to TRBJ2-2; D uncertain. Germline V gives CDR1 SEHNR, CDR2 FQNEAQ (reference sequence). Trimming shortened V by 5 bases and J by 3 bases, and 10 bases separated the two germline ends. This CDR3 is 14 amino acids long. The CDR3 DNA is TGTGCCAGCAGCCTAGATACTTACACCGGGGAGCTGTTTTTT. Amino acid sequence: CASSLDTYTGELFF.

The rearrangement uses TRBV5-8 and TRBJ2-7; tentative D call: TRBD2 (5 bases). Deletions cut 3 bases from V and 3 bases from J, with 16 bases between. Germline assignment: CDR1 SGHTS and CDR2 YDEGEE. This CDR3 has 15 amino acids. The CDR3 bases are TGTGCCAGCAGCTACTGGGCTCTAGCAAGCTACGAGCAGTACTTC. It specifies CASSYWALASYEQYF.

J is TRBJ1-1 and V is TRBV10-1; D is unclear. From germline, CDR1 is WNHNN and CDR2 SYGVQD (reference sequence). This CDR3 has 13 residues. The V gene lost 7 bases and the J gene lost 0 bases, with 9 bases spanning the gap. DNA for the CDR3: TGCGCCAGCATGGCAGAACTGAACACTGAAGCTTTCTTT. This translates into CASMAELNTEAFF.

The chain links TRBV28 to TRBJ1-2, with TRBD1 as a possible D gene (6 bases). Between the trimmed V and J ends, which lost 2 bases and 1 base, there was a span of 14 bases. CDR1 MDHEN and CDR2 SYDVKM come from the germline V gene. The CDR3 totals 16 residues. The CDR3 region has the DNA TGTGCCAGCAGTTTAGCCGGACAGAAACTTAACTATGGCTACACCTTC. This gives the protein CASSLAGQKLNYGYTF.

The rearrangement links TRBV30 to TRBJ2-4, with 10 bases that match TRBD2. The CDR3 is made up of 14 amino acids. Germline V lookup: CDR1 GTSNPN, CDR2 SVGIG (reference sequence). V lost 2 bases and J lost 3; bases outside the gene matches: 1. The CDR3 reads CAWSPSGGKNIQYF. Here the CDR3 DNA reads TGTGCCTGGAGTCCTAGCGGGGGCAAAAACATTCAGTACTTC.

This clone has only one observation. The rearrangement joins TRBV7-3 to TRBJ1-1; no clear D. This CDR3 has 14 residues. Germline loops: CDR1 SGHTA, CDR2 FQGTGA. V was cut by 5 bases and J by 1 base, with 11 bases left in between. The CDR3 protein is CASSEDPGNTEAFF. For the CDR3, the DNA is TGTGCCAGCAGCGAAGACCCAGGGAACACTGAAGCTTTCTTT.

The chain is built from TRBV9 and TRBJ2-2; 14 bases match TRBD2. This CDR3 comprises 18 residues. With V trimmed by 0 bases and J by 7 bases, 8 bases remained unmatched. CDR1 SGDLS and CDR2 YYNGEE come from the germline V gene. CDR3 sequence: CASSVERTSGRRIGELFF. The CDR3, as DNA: TGTGCCAGCAGCGTAGAGAGGACTAGCGGGAGGAGGATCGGGGAGCTGTTTTTT.

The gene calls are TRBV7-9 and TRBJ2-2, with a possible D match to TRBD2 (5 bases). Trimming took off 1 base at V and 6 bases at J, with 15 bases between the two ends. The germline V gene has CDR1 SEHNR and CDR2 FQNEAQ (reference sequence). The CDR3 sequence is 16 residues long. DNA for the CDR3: TGTGCCAGCAGCTTAGGAGAGTCGGGGAGCCCCGGGGAGCTGTTTTTT. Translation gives CASSLGESGSPGELFF.

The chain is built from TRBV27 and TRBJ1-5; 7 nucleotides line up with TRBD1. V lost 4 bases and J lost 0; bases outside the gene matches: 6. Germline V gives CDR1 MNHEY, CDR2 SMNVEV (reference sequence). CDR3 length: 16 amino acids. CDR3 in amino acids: CASSSDRTFSNQPQHF. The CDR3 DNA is TGTGCCAGCAGTTCGGACAGGACTTTTAGCAATCAGCCCCAGCATTTT.

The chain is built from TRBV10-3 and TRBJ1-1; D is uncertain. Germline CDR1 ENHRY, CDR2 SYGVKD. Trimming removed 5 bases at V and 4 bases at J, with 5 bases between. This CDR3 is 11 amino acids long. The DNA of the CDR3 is TGTGCCATCAGTCGGGGCACTGAAGCTTTCTTT. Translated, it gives CAISRGTEAFF.

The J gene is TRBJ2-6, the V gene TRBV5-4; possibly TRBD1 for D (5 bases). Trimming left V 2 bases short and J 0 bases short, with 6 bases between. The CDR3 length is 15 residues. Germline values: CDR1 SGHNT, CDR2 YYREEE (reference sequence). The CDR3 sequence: CASSFRASGANVLTF. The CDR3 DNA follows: TGTGCCAGCAGCTTCAGGGCCTCTGGGGCCAACGTCCTGACTTTC. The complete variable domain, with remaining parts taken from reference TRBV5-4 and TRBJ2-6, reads ETGVTQSPTHLIKTRGQQVTLRCSSQSGHNTVSWYQQALGQGPQFIFQYYREEENGRGNFPPRFSGLQFPNYSSELNVNALELDDSALYLCASSFRASGANVLTFGAGSRLTVL.

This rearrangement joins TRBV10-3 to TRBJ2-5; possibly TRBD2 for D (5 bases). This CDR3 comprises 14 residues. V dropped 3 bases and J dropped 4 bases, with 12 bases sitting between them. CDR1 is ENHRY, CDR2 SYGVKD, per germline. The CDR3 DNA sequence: TGTGCCATCAGTGACTCATTGGCGGGAGAGACCCAGTACTTC. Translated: CAISDSLAGETQYF.

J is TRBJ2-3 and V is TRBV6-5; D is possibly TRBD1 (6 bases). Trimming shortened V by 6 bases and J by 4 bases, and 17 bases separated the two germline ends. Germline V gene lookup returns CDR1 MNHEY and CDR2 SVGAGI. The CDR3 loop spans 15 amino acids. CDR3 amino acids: CASRHPRGRADTQYF. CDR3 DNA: TGTGCCAGCAGACACCCCAGGGGACGGGCAGATACGCAGTATTTT.

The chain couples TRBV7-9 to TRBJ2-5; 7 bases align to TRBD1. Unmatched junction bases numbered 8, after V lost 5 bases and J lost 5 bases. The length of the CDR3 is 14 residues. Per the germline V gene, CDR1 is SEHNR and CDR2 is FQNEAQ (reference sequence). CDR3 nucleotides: TGTGCCAGCAGCACCCGCAGGGGGTCGGAGACCCAGTACTTC. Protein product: CASSTRRGSETQYF.

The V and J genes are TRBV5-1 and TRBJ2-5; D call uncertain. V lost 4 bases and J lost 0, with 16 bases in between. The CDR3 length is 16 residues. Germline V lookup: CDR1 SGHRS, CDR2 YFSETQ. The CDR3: CASSPLRGEDQETQYF. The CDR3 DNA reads TGCGCCAGCAGCCCTCTCCGCGGAGAGGACCAAGAGACCCAGTACTTC.

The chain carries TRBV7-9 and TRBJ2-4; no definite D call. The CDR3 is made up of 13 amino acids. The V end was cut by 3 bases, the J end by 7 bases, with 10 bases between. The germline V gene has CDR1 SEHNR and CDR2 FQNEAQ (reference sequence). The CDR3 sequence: CASSLAVENIQYF. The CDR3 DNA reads TGTGCCAGCAGCTTGGCGGTGGAGAACATTCAGTACTTC.

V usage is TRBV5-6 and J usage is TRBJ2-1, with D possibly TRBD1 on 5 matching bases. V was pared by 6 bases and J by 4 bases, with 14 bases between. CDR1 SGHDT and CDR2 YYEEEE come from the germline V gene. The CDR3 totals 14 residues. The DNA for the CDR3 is TGTGCCAGCAACCTCAAAGGGGCTTACAATGAGCAGTTCTTC. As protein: CASNLKGAYNEQFF. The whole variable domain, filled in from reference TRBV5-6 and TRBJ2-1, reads DAGVTQSPTHLIKTRGQQVTLRCSPKSGHDTVSWYQQALGQGPQFIFQYYEEEERQRGNFPDRFSGHQFPNYSSELNVNALLLGDSALYLCASNLKGAYNEQFFGPGTRLTVL.

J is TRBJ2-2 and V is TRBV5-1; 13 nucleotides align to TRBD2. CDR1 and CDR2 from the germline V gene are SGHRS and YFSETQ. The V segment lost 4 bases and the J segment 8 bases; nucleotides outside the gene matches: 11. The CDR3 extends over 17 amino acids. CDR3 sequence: CASSAGTSGTTAGELFF. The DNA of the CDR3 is TGCGCCAGCAGCGCCGGGACTAGCGGGACGACGGCGGGGGAGCTGTTTTTT.

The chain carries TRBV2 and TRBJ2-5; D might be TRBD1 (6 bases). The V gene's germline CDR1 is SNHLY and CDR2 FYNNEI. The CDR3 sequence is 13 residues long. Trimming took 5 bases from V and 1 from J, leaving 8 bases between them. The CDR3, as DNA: TGTGCCAGCAGTCGGACAGCCCAAGAGACCCAGTACTTC. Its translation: CASSRTAQETQYF.

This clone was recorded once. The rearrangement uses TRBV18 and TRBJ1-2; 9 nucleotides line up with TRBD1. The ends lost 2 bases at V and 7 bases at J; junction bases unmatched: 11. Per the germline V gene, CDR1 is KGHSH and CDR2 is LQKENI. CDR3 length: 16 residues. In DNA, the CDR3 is TGTGCCAGCTCACCAAGACAGGGGGACGGATTGAGTGGCTACACCTTC. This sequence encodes CASSPRQGDGLSGYTF.

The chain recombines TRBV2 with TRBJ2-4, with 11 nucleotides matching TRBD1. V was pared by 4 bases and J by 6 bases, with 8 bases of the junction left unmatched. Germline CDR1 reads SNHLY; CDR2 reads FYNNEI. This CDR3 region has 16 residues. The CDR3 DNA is TGTGCCAGCAGTGCTCGGGACAGGGGGGCTGTAAACATTCAGTACTTC. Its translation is CASSARDRGAVNIQYF.

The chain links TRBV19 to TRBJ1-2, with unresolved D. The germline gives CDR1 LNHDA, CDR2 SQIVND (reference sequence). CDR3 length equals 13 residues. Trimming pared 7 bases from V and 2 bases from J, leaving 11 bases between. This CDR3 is CASNLRENYGYTF. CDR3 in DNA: TGTGCCAGTAACTTACGGGAGAACTATGGCTACACCTTC.

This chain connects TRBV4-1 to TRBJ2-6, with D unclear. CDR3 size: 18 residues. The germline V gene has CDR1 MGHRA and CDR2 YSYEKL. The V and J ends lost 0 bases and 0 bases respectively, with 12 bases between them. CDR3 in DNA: TGCGCCAGCAGCCAAGAACGTGGGCTCCTCTCTGGGGCCAACGTCCTGACTTTC. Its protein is CASSQERGLLSGANVLTF.

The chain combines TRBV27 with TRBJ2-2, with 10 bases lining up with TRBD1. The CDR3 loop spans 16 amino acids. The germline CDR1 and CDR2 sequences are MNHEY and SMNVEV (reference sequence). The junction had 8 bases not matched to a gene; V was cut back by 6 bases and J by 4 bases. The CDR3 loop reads CASRSTGTGVTGELFF. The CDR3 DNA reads TGTGCCAGCAGAAGTACCGGGACAGGGGTCACCGGGGAGCTGTTTTTT.

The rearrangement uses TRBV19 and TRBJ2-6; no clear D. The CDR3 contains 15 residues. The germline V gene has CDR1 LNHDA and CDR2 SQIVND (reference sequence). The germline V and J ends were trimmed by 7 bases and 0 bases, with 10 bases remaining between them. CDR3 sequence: CASINPSSGANVLTF. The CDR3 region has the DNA TGTGCCAGTATCAACCCCAGCTCTGGGGCCAACGTCCTGACTTTC.